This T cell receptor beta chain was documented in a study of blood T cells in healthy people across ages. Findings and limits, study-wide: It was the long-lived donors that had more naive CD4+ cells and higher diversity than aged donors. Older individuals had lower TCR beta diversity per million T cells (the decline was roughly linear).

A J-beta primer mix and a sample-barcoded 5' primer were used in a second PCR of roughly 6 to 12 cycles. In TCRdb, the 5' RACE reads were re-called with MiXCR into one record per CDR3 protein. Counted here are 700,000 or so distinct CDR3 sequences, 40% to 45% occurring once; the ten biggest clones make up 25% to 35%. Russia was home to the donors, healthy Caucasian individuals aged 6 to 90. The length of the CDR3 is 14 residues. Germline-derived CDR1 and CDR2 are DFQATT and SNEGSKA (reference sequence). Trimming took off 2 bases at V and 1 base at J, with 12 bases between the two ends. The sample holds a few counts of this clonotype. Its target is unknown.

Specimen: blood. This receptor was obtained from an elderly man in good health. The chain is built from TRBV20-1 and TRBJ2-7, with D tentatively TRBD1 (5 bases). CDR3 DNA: TGCAGTGCTAGACTGAGGCAGGGTTCCTACGAGCAGTACTTC. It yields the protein CSARLRQGSYEQYF.